This T cell receptor beta chain is drawn from a study of shared clonotypes between healthy human individuals. TCRdb's copy holds only in-frame clones and misses some; the assay was immunoSEQ multiplex PCR. The sample shows fewer than 700,000 clones, roughly 79% of them seen only once. Material for sequencing was PBMCs. The origin of this receptor is a woman aged 40 to 49 in good health. Some clones in this sample may be carry-over from other donors' samples.

CDR3 DNA sequence: TGTGCCAGCAGTTACTCGAGACAGGGGAATCCCCAGCATTTT. It is translated as CASSYSRQGNPQHF. The J gene is TRBJ1-5, the V gene TRBV6-5, with 8 positions matching TRBD1. The CDR3 consists of 14 residues. Trimming took 0 bases from V and 10 from J; bases not matched to a gene: 5. Germline CDR1 MNHEY, CDR2 SVGAGI.